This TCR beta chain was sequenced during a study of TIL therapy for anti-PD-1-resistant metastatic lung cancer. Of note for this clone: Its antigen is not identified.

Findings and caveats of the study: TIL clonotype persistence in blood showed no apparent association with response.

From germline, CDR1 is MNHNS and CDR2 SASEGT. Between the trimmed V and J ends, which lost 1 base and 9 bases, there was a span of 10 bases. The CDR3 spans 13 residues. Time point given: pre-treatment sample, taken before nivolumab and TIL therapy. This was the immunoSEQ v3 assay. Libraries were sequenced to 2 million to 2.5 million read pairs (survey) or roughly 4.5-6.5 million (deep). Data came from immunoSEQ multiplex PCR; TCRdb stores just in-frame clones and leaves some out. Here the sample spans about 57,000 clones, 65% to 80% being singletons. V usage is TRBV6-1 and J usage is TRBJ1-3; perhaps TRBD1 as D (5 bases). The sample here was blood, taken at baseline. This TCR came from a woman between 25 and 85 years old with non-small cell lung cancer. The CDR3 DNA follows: TGTGCCAGCAGTGAAGGGCAGGGAGTCACCATATATTTT. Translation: CASSEGQGVTIYF.